This TCR beta chain was recorded in a study of cytomegalovirus exposure and HLA in healthy donors. Broader study findings: Analysis performed later showed TCR beta chains linked to HLA being more clonally expanded than equally common others. As a later analysis showed, a missense DCLRE1C variant was linked to trimming of TCR beta V- and J-genes. In vitro work confirmed that a few CMV-associated chains recognize CMV antigens.

PCR used 60 Vbeta primers and 13 Jbeta primers. Profiled with immunoSEQ multiplex PCR; TCRdb holds only in-frame clones, not every one. The sample contains 150,000 or so clones, roughly 74% of which appear only once. CDR1 and CDR2 from the germline V gene are MGHRA and YSYEKL. The length of the CDR3 is 16 residues. V was clipped by 0 bases and J by 4 bases, with 12 bases between them. As concerns this clone: The antigen remains undetermined.

The sample taken for sequencing was PBMCs. The clonotype was recovered from a man between 18 and 29 years old in good health and CMV-seropositive. V usage is TRBV4-1 and J usage is TRBJ2-2; tentative D call: TRBD2 (5 bases). The CDR3 spells CASSQDQRAGTGELFF. Here the CDR3 DNA reads TGCGCCAGCAGCCAAGATCAGAGGGCGGGCACCGGGGAGCTGTTTTTT.